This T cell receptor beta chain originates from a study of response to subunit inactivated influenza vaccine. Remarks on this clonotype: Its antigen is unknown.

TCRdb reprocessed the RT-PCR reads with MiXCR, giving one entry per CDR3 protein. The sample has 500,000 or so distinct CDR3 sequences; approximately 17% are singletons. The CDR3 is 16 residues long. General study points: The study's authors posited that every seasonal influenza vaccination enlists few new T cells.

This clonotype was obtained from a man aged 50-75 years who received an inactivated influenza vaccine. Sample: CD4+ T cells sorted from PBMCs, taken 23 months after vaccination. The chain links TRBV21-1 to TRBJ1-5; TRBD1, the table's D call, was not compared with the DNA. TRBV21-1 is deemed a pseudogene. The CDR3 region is CASSSRTGCNLLPQHF. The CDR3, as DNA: TGTGCCAGCAGCAGCCGGACAGGGTGTAATCTACTGCCCCAGCATTTT.